This T cell receptor beta chain was sequenced in a study of T cell repertoires and Cas9 in healthy adults. Background on the study: Multi-effector potency, cytotoxicity and lineage were assessed in SpCas9-reactive CD4 and CD8 T cells.

TCRdb keeps only in-frame clones here, not all; method: immunoSEQ multiplex PCR. The table shows 15,000 or so clones, with around 90% occurring only once. Germline V gives CDR1 SGHRS, CDR2 YFSETQ. The germline V and J ends were trimmed by 4 bases and 9 bases, with 20 bases remaining between them. The CDR3 is 15 residues long. There are a few counts of this clone. Antigen: not known. General study points: SpCas9-reactive effector T cells were reportedly restrained in vitro by SpCas9-reactive regulatory T cells.

Sequenced: Tregs (CD4+, CD25+, CD127-, CD137-, CD154-) from PBMCs; culture status not recorded. The TCR sequence derives from a human donor in good health. The V call is TRBV5-1, the J call TRBJ2-1; D is possibly TRBD2 (6 bases). The CDR3 loop reads CASSLGGPPQAEQFF. CDR3 bases: TGCGCCAGCAGCCTCGGGGGACCTCCCCAGGCTGAGCAGTTCTTC.